The sequence of this TCR beta chain was determined in a study of T cells after yellow fever vaccination. On the study more broadly: Fractions of limited cellularity were prepared by means of SMART-Seq v4 Ultra Low Input.

The germline CDR1 and CDR2 sequences are SEHNR and FQNEAQ (reference sequence). This CDR3 region has 11 residues. Generation of TCR cDNA used 5'RACE template switching (which added a universal primer site and UMIs). From the 5' RACE reads, TCRdb called clonotypes with MiXCR, one entry per CDR3 protein. The data show about 310,000 distinct CDR3 sequences, 3.6% seen once. This clonotype was observed at least ten times. Its antigen is still unknown. An end of the junction does not agree with germline; a read error may underlie this. Overall study findings and caveats: Re-detected after boosting: most primary clones, approximately 97% of CD4 and about 85% of CD8. FACS-sorted repertoires could contain abundant clonotypes contaminating from the bulk population.

The sample was PBMCs, taken on the day of the yellow fever booster vaccination. V usage is TRBV7-9 and J usage is TRBJ2-1; D may correspond to TRBD1 or TRBD2 (5 bases each). The TCR sequence derives from a man aged 18 to 30 who received the YFV17D yellow fever vaccine. Written as DNA, the CDR3 is TGTGCCAGCGCGGAGAGGGGACCGGCGGTCTTC. It codes for CASAERGPAVF.